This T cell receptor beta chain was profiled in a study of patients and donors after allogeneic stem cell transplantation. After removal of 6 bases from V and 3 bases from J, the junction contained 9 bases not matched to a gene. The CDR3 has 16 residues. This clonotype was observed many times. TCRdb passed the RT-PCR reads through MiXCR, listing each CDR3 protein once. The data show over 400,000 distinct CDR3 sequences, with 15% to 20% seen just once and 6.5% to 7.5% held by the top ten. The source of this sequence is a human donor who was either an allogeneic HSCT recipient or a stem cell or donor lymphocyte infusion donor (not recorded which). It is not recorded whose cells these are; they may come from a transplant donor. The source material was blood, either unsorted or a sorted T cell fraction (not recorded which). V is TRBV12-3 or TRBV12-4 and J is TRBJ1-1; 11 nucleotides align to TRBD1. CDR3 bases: TGTGCCAGCAGAAGGACAGGGGGCTATTTGGACACTGAAGCTTTCTTT. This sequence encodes CASRRTGGYLDTEAFF.